Reported below is one T cell receptor (beta chain). Its antigen is not yet known. Base qualities were left out, and no much larger clone turns up one base away. TCR CDR3 regions were amplified from genomic DNA by multiplex PCR using the deep immunoSEQ assay. For each cell subset, the extracted genomic DNA was distributed evenly across all wells of several immunoSEQ 96-well plates, and each plate served as one replicate. For sorted subsets, each replicate PCR was loaded with around 220 ng genomic DNA, equivalent to about 30,000 T cell genomes. The purified libraries were quantified using a Qubit 3.0 fluorometer, sized with a Bioanalyzer 2100, and then quantified again using the KAPA Library Quantification kit. A separate single-read 150-cycle Illumina NextSeq 550 flow cell was used to sequence each immunoSEQ 96-well plate. The paper's processing steps were these. Because the immunoSEQ output held only junctional sequences and lacked quality scores, the filtering could not match the filtering applied to full-length reads. Sequences were annotated with PyIR, a Python wrapper for IgBLAST v1.9, and V/J genes and CDR3 were assigned using IMGT germline references. Reads were filtered out if the reads had weak V/J assignments (E-value above 1e-6), no CDR3, stop codons, out-of-frame junctions, or ambiguous translated residues. A V3J clonotype was defined by an identical inferred V gene, J gene, and CDR3 amino acid sequence. The percentage overlap between two repertoires was calculated by dividing the number of shared unique clonotypes by the size of the smaller repertoire. RTK rarefaction, the Chao1 estimator, and Recon v2.1 estimates of unobserved clonotypes were used to assess repertoire richness. For all TCRbeta clonotypes obtained by the gDNA method from several donors, generation probabilities were computed with OLGA. TCRdb carries this immuneACCESS record with in-frame sequences only. Its versions omit some clonotypes, under half of them owing to an unresolved V gene in the studies checked, with the rest unexplained. V and J calls plus clone size are reproduced from that table; the DNA served to infer D and trimming. In all, the sample holds about 2.4 million clones, and approximately 94% of those were seen once. The top ten clones comprise 0.36% of the sample.

The source of the sample is a study of shared clonotypes between healthy human individuals (dated by TCRdb to 2020 to 2021). For context, the study as a whole: The cohort comprised two women and a few men aged 18 to 49 years. Leukapheresis yielded between about 0.9 and 8.9 billion PBMCs per donor. To increase sequencing depth and limit assay-specific biases, different laboratories used diverse techniques to prepare libraries and sequence TCR repertoires. To estimate repertoire size and how much clonotypes are shared between individuals, the study performed deep sequencing of blood TCR repertoires from 4 to 6 healthy adults. For each donor, three plates each were used for CD4 naive and CD4 memory, two plates were used for CD8 naive, and one plate was used for CD8 memory. Paper-wide results and their limitations: Compared with non-shared clonotypes, clonotypes shared by all four sorted-subset donors had higher generation probabilities. Incomplete sequencing was indicated by rarefaction of sorted-subset datasets, despite the large sequencing depth. Naive subsets generally had larger estimated clonotype richness than memory subsets. Because the study included a small number of donors, the genetic and exposure-history diversity represented was limited. Pairwise subsampling led to the expectation that sequencing depth would affect the degree of clonotype sharing among donors. Sampling was restricted to blood, and TCR repertoires in tissue are likely to differ from TCR repertoires in blood. About 4.5% of naive CD4, roughly 3.5% of naive CD8, roughly 2.5% of memory CD4, and about 0.4% of memory CD8 clonotypes were shared across several donors.

Healthy HIV-negative adults with no recently reported acute infections or vaccinations were included as donors. Every donor was a Caucasian adult residing in Nashville, Tennessee, USA. CD4+ T cells were enriched through magnetic negative selection, after which naive cells were positively selected on CD45RA and the remaining negative fraction served as the memory subset. Blood was obtained by leukapheresis, after which PBMCs were separated by Ficoll-Histopaque density gradient centrifugation and cryopreserved in liquid nitrogen vapor phase. Purity and quantity of every magnetically sorted T cell population were checked by analytical flow cytometry. From each sorted fraction, genomic DNA was isolated and quantified by UV absorbance on a Nanodrop 2000c. The germline V gene encodes CDR1 LNHDA and CDR2 SQIVND (reference sequence). The CDR3 sequence holds 15 residues, the cysteine and phenylalanine included. The CDR3 DNA has 45 bases and is translated from base 1. V gives up 8 bases and J gives up 5 bases, and the segment between their germline ends measures 21 bases.

The specimen was naive CD4+ T cells from PBMCs. Reading the label with the study, this specimen's cell subset or site is: CD45RA+ positively selected. The V and J segments used are TRBV19 and TRBJ1-1; TRBD1 is a possible D gene, resting on 5 matching bases. This clonotype was sampled from a man between 18 and 35 years old in good health. Some clones in this sample may be carry-over from other donors' samples. The CDR3 reads CASGRGSLWGTEAFF. The bases are TGTGCCAGTGGCCGGGGGAGCTTGTGGGGGACTGAAGCTTTCTTT.